The 5 T cell receptor beta chains presented below share a single source sample, sequenced in a study of cytomegalovirus exposure and HLA in healthy donors (dated by TCRdb to about 2017). The library was built by means of the immunoSEQ multiplex PCR assay. The immuneACCESS repertoire file appears here via TCRdb, limited to in-frame rearrangements. These files lack a portion of the clones; in checked studies, under half of the deficit traces to unresolved V genes, and the cause of the others is not known. The sample profile shows some 310,000 clones; approximately 88% of them were found once. Of the sample, around 0.88% falls within the top ten clones. Sequencing was performed on PBMCs. The receptors shown here come from a man aged 30-40 years in good health and CMV-seronegative.

The V gene is TRBV7-2, the J gene TRBJ2-5, with TRBD2 matching 8 bases. Germline V gene sequence: CDR1 SGHTA, CDR2 FQGNSA. V dropped 2 bases and J dropped 2; count of bases not matched to a gene: 7. The CDR3 totals 16 residues. The CDR3 here is CASSLFGGVGQETQYF. In DNA form, the CDR3 reads TGTGCCAGCAGCTTATTCGGGGGGGTCGGGCAAGAGACCCAGTACTTC.

The rearrangement joins TRBV19 to TRBJ1-5; TRBD1 aligns across 8 bases. CDR3 length: 14 amino acids. Germline CDR1 and CDR2: LNHDA and SQIVND (reference sequence). Trimming cost V 5 bases and J 6 bases; bases outside gene matches: 6. This CDR3 reads CASSRAGGRQPQHF. The CDR3 nucleotides are TGTGCCAGTAGTCGGGCAGGGGGCCGTCAGCCCCAGCATTTT.

This chain connects TRBV7-8 to TRBJ2-7; 10 bases are shared with TRBD2. Trimming cost V 5 bases and J 7 bases; bases outside gene matches: 14. Looked up from germline, CDR1 is SGHVS and CDR2 is FQNEAQ. The CDR3 is made up of 16 amino acids. CDR3 sequence (DNA): TGTGCCAGCAGCCCGAAACCCTTAGCGGGGGGAAAAGAGCAGTACTTC. Protein: CASSPKPLAGGKEQYF.

This clone occurred once. V gene TRBV14 combines with J gene TRBJ2-1, with D tentatively TRBD2 (6 bases). CDR1 and CDR2 (germline): SGHDN, FVKESK. CDR3 length: 16 amino acids. V shed 5 bases and J shed 2 bases, with 16 bases lying between them. The CDR3 protein is CASSSTSSVPYNEQFF. DNA for the CDR3: TGTGCCAGCAGCTCCACTTCTAGCGTTCCCTACAATGAGCAGTTCTTC.

This chain uses TRBV6-5 with TRBJ1-5; TRBD1 agrees at 10 bases. Germline CDR1 and CDR2: MNHEY and SVGAGI. The CDR3 loop spans 15 amino acids. The V segment lost 6 bases and the J segment 2 bases; nucleotides outside the gene matches: 4. The CDR3 nucleotides read TGTGCCAGCAGCAGGGACAGGGGACGCAATCAGCCCCAGCATTTT. Protein product: CASSRDRGRNQPQHF.